These 14 T cell receptor beta chains share one sample of origin, sequenced in a study of early T cells in non-severe SARS-CoV-2 infection. TCRdb reanalysed the 5' RACE reads using MiXCR and keeps one entry per CDR3 protein. The profile covers tens of thousands of distinct CDR3 sequences, with roughly 4% appearing a single time and over 3% taken by the ten largest. The source material was whole blood. The receptors were gathered from an adult who was a healthcare worker with PCR-confirmed SARS-CoV-2 infection or an uninfected control (not recorded which).

This clonotype appeared many times. The genes are TRBV2 and TRBJ1-2; 7 bases align to TRBD1. The CDR3 is 12 residues long. V lost 5 bases, J lost 8 bases, and 5 bases stayed unmatched. CDR1 and CDR2 (germline): SNHLY, FYNNEI. CDR3 region: CASSKRDRGYTF. As DNA, the CDR3 is TGTGCCAGCAGTAAAAGGGACAGAGGCTACACCTTC.

This clonotype was seen a few times. This sequence joins TRBV7-9 and TRBJ2-2; D perhaps matches TRBD2 (6 bases). Germline CDR1 SEHNR, CDR2 FQNEAQ (reference sequence). V gave up 4 bases and J gave up 5 bases, with 8 bases separating them. The length of the CDR3 is 13 residues. CDR3 sequence: CASSYSGTGELFF. Here the CDR3 DNA reads TGTGCCAGCAGCTATAGCGGTACCGGGGAGCTGTTTTTT.

This clonotype has at least ten counts. V is TRBV6-6 and J is TRBJ2-5, with D tentatively TRBD1 or TRBD2 (5 bases each). CDR1 is MNHNY, CDR2 SVGAGI, per germline (reference sequence). Trimming cost V 2 bases and J 2 bases, with 9 bases left between them. This CDR3 has 14 residues. The CDR3 nucleotides are TGTGCCAGCAGTTACCCGGGACGGCAAGAGACCCAGTACTTC. Encoded protein: CASSYPGRQETQYF.

In its sample, this clonotype was seen many times. V is TRBV6-6 and J is TRBJ2-7, with 11 bases identical to TRBD1. J was trimmed by 5 bases and V by 4 bases; bases with no gene match: 10. CDR3 length: 16 amino acids. Germline V CDR1 and CDR2: MNHNY, SVGAGI (reference sequence). For the CDR3, the DNA is TGTGCCAGCAGTTTTTTCGGACAGGGGGCGGACAACGAGCAGTACTTC. As protein: CASSFFGQGADNEQYF.

This clonotype was observed at least ten times. The chain employs TRBV18 and TRBJ2-1; TRBD2 aligns across 11 bases. CDR3 size: 16 residues. With V trimmed by 0 bases and J by 4 bases, 2 bases remained unmatched. Germline-derived CDR1 and CDR2 are KGHSH and LQKENI. CDR3 amino acids: CASSPPASGGYNEQFF. DNA for the CDR3: TGTGCCAGCTCACCACCCGCTAGCGGGGGGTACAATGAGCAGTTCTTC.

This clonotype was counted at least ten times. The J gene is TRBJ1-5, the V gene TRBV6-1; possible D gene TRBD1, 5 bases. V was cut by 0 bases and J by 0 bases, with 6 bases left in between. The germline gives CDR1 MNHNS, CDR2 SASEGT. The CDR3 has 15 residues. The CDR3, as DNA: TGTGCCAGCAGTGAAGCGACAGCTAGCAATCAGCCCCAGCATTTT. Encoded protein: CASSEATASNQPQHF.

This clonotype was seen only a few times. The genes are TRBV7-9 and TRBJ2-3, with TRBD2 identical over 13 bases. V trimming: 5 bases; J trimming: 4 bases; junction bases outside the gene matches: 12. Germline loops: CDR1 SEHNR, CDR2 FQNEAQ (reference sequence). The CDR3 spans 18 residues. The CDR3 reads CASSRRAGLAGEADTQYF. CDR3 nucleotides: TGTGCCAGCAGCCGACGAGCCGGACTAGCGGGAGAGGCAGATACGCAGTATTTT.

This clonotype was counted ten times or more. The chain recombines TRBV5-4 with TRBJ2-3; no firm D call. CDR1 is SGHNT, CDR2 YYREEE, per germline (reference sequence). The CDR3 length is 12 residues. The V end lost 3 bases, the J end lost 2 bases, and 4 bases lay between the germline ends. CDR3 residues: CASSSATDTQYF. The CDR3 nucleotides read TGTGCCAGCAGCTCAGCCACAGATACGCAGTATTTT. The full variable domain, with the rest looked up from reference TRBV5-4 and TRBJ2-3, is ETGVTQSPTHLIKTRGQQVTLRCSSQSGHNTVSWYQQALGQGPQFIFQYYREEENGRGNFPPRFSGLQFPNYSSELNVNALELDDSALYLCASSSATDTQYFGPGTRLTVL.

A few counts support this clonotype. CDR3 amino acids: CASSQGSGGSVADTQYF. The CDR3 region has the DNA TGTGCCAGCAGCCAGGGTAGCGGGGGCTCGGTGGCAGATACGCAGTATTTT. This rearrangement joins TRBV4-2 to TRBJ2-3, with 9 nucleotides matching TRBD2. J was trimmed by 4 bases and V by 3 bases; bases with no gene match: 11. The CDR3 loop spans 17 amino acids. CDR1 and CDR2 (germline): LGHNA, YNFKEQ.

This clonotype has at least ten counts. The genes are TRBV11-2 and TRBJ2-3; possible D gene TRBD2, 6 bases. Germline CDR1 SGHAT, CDR2 FQNNGV. The CDR3 has 16 amino acids. V was trimmed by 5 bases and J by 7 bases, leaving 22 bases between them. The CDR3, as DNA: TGTGCCAGCAGCCCTGGGACGTCCCGGAGGGTATATACGCAGTATTTT. Its protein product is CASSPGTSRRVYTQYF.

This clonotype was seen at least ten times. The chain recombines TRBV2 with TRBJ1-2; 7 bases line up with TRBD1. J lost 5 bases, V lost 5 bases, and 5 bases had no gene match. The germline V gene has CDR1 SNHLY and CDR2 FYNNEI. This CDR3 is 13 amino acids long. The CDR3 nucleotides read TGTGCCAGCAGTTCGGAGGGGGCGTATGGCTACACCTTC. Translated: CASSSEGAYGYTF. Based on the CDR3 plus reference TRBV2 and TRBJ1-2, the full variable domain is EPEVTQTPSHQVTQMGQEVILRCVPISNHLYFYWYRQILGQKVEFLVSFYNNEISEKSEIFDDQFSVERPDGSNFTLKIRSTKLEDSAMYFCASSSEGAYGYTFGSGTRLTVV.

The rearrangement uses TRBV20-1 and TRBJ1-6; no definite D call. Trimming left V 0 bases short and J 13 bases short, with 22 bases between. The CDR3 consists of 16 residues. From germline, CDR1 is DFQATT and CDR2 SNEGSKA (reference sequence). The CDR3 here is CSARDSGRPLEGPLHF. DNA of the CDR3: TGCAGTGCTAGAGATTCCGGACGGCCCCTTGAAGGGCCCCTCCACTTT.

This clonotype was observed many times. This chain connects TRBV5-1 to TRBJ2-7; D unclear. The CDR3 has 15 residues. The ends were cut back, 0 bases at V and 0 bases at J, with 10 bases in the middle. CDR1 and CDR2 from the germline V gene are SGHRS and YFSETQ. The DNA of the CDR3 is TGCGCCAGCAGCTTGGAGTCAGGCTACTCCTACGAGCAGTACTTC. As protein: CASSLESGYSYEQYF.

This clonotype occurred many times. This chain links TRBV19 with TRBJ2-3; 7 bases agree with TRBD1. CDR1 and CDR2 (germline): LNHDA, SQIVND (reference sequence). The junction had 12 bases not matched to a gene; V was cut back by 7 bases and J by 2 bases. The CDR3 contains 16 residues. The CDR3 sequence: CASTPSGTVYTDTQYF. The DNA for the CDR3 is TGTGCCAGTACCCCCTCCGGGACAGTCTACACAGATACGCAGTATTTT.